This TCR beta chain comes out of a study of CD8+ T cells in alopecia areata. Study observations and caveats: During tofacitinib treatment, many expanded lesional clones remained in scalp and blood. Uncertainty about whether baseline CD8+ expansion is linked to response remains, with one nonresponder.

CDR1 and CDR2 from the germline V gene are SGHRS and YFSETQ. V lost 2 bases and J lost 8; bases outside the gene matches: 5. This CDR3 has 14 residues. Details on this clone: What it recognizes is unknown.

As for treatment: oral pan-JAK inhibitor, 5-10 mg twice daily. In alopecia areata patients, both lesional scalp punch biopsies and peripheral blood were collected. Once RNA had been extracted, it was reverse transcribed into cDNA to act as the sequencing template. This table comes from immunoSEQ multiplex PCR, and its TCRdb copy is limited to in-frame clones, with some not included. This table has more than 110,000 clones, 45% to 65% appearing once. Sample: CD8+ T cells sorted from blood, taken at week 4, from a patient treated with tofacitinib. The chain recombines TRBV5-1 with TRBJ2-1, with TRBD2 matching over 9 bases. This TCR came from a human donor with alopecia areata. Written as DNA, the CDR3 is TGCGCCAGCAGCTTAGCGGGGGGATTGGATGAGCAGTTCTTC. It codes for CASSLAGGLDEQFF.